This T cell receptor beta chain was obtained from a study of tumor T cells in aggressive B-cell lymphoma (TCRdb year 2017). In regard to this clone: Its antigen remains unidentified. Base-call qualities are not available, and no considerably larger clone is one nucleotide away.

Receptor libraries were prepared by the immunoSEQ multiplex PCR assay. What TCRdb holds here is the immuneACCESS table cut down to in-frame rearrangements. Part of the clones is not present; checked against another copy, under half of the missing clones reflect an unresolved V gene, and the others are unexplained. The sample table holds a few thousand clones, of which approximately 87% were seen once. The ten largest make up around 5.6% of the sample. Inclusive of the bounding cysteine and phenylalanine, the CDR3 is 16 residues long. Just the 48-base CDR3 DNA is kept, in frame starting at base 1. The germline V gene yields SGDLS for CDR1 and YYNGEE for CDR2. Trimmed from V: 1 base; trimmed from J: 2 bases; junction bases lacking a gene match: 6.

Sequences were obtained from tumor tissue. The chain links TRBV9 with TRBJ2-5; TRBD2 agrees with 9 junctional bases. The sequence derives from an adult with diffuse large B cell lymphoma. The DNA is as follows: TGTGCCAGCAGCGTACAGACTAGCGGCGCACAAGAGACCCAGTACTTC. It codes for CASSVQTSGAQETQYF. Joined to the reference TRBV9 and TRBJ2-5 proteins, this CDR3 gives the full variable domain: DSGVTQTPKHLITATGQRVTLRCSPRSGDLSVYWYQQSLDQGLQFLIQYYNGEERAKGNILERFSAQQFPDLHSELNLSSLELGDSALYFCASSVQTSGAQETQYFGPGTRLLVL.